The 2 T cell receptor beta chains in this list originate from one sample, sequenced in a study of CD8 T cells in ankylosing spondylitis. Overall study results and limits: Ankylosing spondylitis blood appeared to carry a characteristic TCR beta motif of roughly 8 highly homologous variants.

These TCRs' antigens remain unknown. TCRdb passed the 5' RACE reads through MiXCR, listing each CDR3 protein once. The table lists 750,000 to 850,000 distinct CDR3 sequences, roughly 12% of them singletons. The sequencing input was blood, either unsorted or a sorted T cell fraction (not recorded which). The receptor source for this set is a male donor with ankylosing spondylitis.

This clonotype was picked up a small number of times. The rearrangement joins TRBV15 to TRBJ2-1; 13 nucleotides match TRBD2. Germline lookup yields CDR1 LNHNV and CDR2 YYDKDF (reference sequence). Unmatched junction bases numbered 6, after V lost 3 bases and J lost 4 bases. The CDR3 spans 17 residues. CDR3 sequence: CATSRELAGGSYNEQFF. CDR3 sequence (DNA): TGTGCCACCAGCAGGGAACTAGCGGGAGGGTCATACAATGAGCAGTTCTTC.

J is TRBJ2-2 and V is TRBV20-1; 10 bases fit TRBD2. The germline V gene encodes CDR1 DFQATT and CDR2 SNEGSKA (reference sequence). The CDR3 runs 15 residues. The ends lost 5 bases at V and 7 bases at J; junction bases unmatched: 10. Written as DNA, the CDR3 is TGCAGTGCTCCAAAAACCGGACTAGCGGACGGGGAGCTGTTTTTT. It encodes CSAPKTGLADGELFF.